What follows describes a single T cell receptor (beta chain). Arm-PCR of CDR3 regions with iRepertoire HTBI primers generated TCR beta libraries. In TCRdb, the multiplex PCR reads were re-called with MiXCR into one record per CDR3 protein. The table lists about 220,000 distinct CDR3 sequences, approximately 20% of them singletons. The time point here: newly diagnosed GD, antithyroid drugs for less than 3 months. PBMC-derived RNA was used for the TCR library. The germline V gene has CDR1 MNHNS and CDR2 SASEGT. Trimming removed 4 bases from V and 3 bases from J, with 7 bases in between. This CDR3 comprises 12 residues. This sample stems from a study of regulatory T cells in long-lasting Graves disease.

V and J are TRBV6-1 and TRBJ2-7; perhaps TRBD2 as D (5 bases). The clonotype was recovered from a female donor with Graves disease. The sequences come from peripheral blood mononuclear cells (PBMCs), collected at new diagnosis, from a patient treated with antithyroid drugs. The CDR3 bases are TGTGCCAGCAGTGCCGGGGTCTACGAGCAGTACTTC. Translated: CASSAGVYEQYF.